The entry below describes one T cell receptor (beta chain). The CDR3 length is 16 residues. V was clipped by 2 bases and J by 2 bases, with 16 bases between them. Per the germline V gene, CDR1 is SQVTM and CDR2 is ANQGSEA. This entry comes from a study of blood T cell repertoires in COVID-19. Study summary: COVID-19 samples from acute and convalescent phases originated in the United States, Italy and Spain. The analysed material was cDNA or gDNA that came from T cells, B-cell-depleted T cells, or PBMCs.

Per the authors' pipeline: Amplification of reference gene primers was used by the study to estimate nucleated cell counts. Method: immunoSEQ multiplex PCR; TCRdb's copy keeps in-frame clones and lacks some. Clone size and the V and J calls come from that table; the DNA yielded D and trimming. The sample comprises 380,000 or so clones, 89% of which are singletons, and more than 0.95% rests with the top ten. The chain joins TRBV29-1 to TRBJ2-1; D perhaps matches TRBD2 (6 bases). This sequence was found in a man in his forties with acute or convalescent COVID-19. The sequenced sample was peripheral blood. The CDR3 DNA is TGCAGCGTTGAAAATAGGGACTCCACCACCTACAATGAGCAGTTCTTC. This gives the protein CSVENRDSTTYNEQFF.